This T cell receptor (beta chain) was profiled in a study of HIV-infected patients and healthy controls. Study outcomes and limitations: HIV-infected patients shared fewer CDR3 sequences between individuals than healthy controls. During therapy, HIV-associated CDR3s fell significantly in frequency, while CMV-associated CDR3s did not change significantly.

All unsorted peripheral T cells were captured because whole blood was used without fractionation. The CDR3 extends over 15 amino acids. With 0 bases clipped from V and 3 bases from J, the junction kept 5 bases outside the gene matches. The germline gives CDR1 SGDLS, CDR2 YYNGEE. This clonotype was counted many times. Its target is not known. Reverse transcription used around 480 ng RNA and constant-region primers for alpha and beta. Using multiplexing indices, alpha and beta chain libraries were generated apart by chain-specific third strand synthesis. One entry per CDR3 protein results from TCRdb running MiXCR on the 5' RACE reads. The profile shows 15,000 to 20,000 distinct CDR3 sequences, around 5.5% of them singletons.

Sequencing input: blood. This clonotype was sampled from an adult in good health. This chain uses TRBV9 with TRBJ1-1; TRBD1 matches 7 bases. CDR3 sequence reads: CASSVGTGKDTEAFF. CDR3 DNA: TGTGCCAGCAGCGTAGGGACAGGAAAGGACACTGAAGCTTTCTTT.